This T cell receptor beta chain came from a study of a mutant IDH1 vaccine in newly diagnosed glioma. CDR3 length: 15 amino acids. V lost 4 bases, J lost 2 bases, and 7 bases stayed unmatched. Per germline, CDR1 MGHDK and CDR2 SYGVNS. As for time point: week 23, last vaccination. The content of each vaccine dose was 300 ug of mutant IDH1 20-mer peptide, and topical imiquimod accompanied it. Some clones are missing from TCRdb's copy, which holds only in-frame ones; the method was immunoSEQ multiplex PCR. The data show approximately 57,000 clones, roughly 81% seen once. About this clone itself: Its specificity is not known.

The source was PBMCs, collected from a glioma patient whose treatment included an IDH1 peptide vaccine. The source is a woman aged 40 to 50 with glioma. Some clones in this sample may be carry-over from other donors' samples. The rearrangement links TRBV25-1 to TRBJ2-7; 8 bases match TRBD2. The CDR3 sequence: CASSVAGPATYEQYF. The CDR3 DNA follows: TGTGCCAGCAGTGTAGCGGGGCCTGCGACCTACGAGCAGTACTTC.